These T cell receptor beta chains were read from a single sample in a study of naive and memory T cell subsets. TCRdb re-analysed the UMI-ligation and nested PCR reads in MiXCR, keeping a single row per CDR3 protein. The top ten clones hold 15% to 20% of a sample with roughly 21,000 distinct CDR3 sequences, 9.5% to 12% of them seen once. Sequencing was performed on central memory CD8+ T cells from blood. The receptor source for this set is a human donor in good health. CDR3s include the opening cysteine and the closing phenylalanine or tryptophan. Each record gives: CDR3 length, D gene, clone size, J gene, V gene, CDR3 protein, CDR3 DNA. A D gene is named only where the DNA matches it firmly. Clone size is shown for a subset of rows, as once, few, many or a class of expanded clone.

15 TRBD1 many TRBJ1-2 TRBV4-1 CASRHRQGQNYGYTF TGCGCCAGCAGACATCGACAGGGACAGAACTATGGCTACACCTTC
15 - few TRBJ1-4 TRBV5-6 CASSLDLGGGEKLFF TGTGCCAGCAGCTTGGATCTCGGCGGGGGTGAAAAACTGTTTTTT
12 - many TRBJ1-1 TRBV25-1 CASSQTGLRAFF TGTGCCAGCAGCCAAACAGGGCTCAGAGCTTTCTTT
15 TRBD2 many TRBJ2-7 TRBV5-6 CASSSLAGGPYEQYF TGTGCCAGCAGCTCACTAGCGGGAGGGCCGTACGAGCAGTACTTC
12 - - TRBJ2-2 TRBV5-4 CASSAGNGELFF TGTGCCAGCAGCGCGGGAAACGGGGAGCTGTTTTTT
16 - - TRBJ2-4 TRBV4-3 CASSQASRDAKNIQYF TGCGCCAGCAGCCAAGCCAGCAGGGATGCCAAAAACATTCAGTACTTC
13 - many TRBJ1-1 TRBV6-1 CASCRGENTEAFF TGTGCCAGCTGCCGGGGTGAGAACACTGAAGCTTTCTTT
16 - - TRBJ2-7 TRBV4-3 CASSQGVGAPSYEQYF TGCGCCAGCAGCCAAGGTGTGGGGGCACCCTCCTACGAGCAGTACTTC
15 - few TRBJ2-7 TRBV10-3 CAISEFTAPSYEQYF TGTGCCATCAGTGAATTCACGGCCCCTAGCTACGAGCAGTACTTC
14 TRBD2 many TRBJ2-5 TRBV12-3/TRBV12-4 CASSLGGSWKTQYF TGTGCCAGCAGTTTGGGGGGGAGTTGGAAGACCCAGTACTTC
15 TRBD1 few TRBJ2-1 TRBV9 CASSAPGTGYNEQFF TGTGCCAGCAGCGCCCCCGGGACAGGGTACAATGAGCAGTTCTTC
15 TRBD1 few TRBJ1-2 TRBV27 CASSLSTTGAIGYTF TGTGCCAGCAGTTTATCGACCACAGGGGCTATTGGCTACACCTTC
16 TRBD1 many TRBJ2-7 TRBV5-1 CASSLAGTGASYEQYF TGCGCCAGCAGCTTAGCCGGGACAGGGGCCTCCTACGAGCAGTACTTC
16 TRBD1 few TRBJ2-7 TRBV25-1 CASSDSPGTESYEQYF TGTGCCAGCAGTGACTCCCCCGGGACAGAAAGCTACGAGCAGTACTTC
17 - - TRBJ2-1 TRBV30 CAWSVIKGLRSYNEQFF TGTGCCTGGAGTGTAATAAAGGGACTCCGCTCCTACAATGAGCAGTTCTTC
13 - medium-sized TRBJ1-2 TRBV28 CASSFSGDYGYTF TGTGCCAGCAGTTTTTCCGGGGACTATGGCTACACCTTC
16 - many TRBJ1-2 TRBV7-2 CASRQNSIQHNYGYTF TGTGCCAGCAGACAAAACTCCATCCAGCATAACTATGGCTACACCTTC
12 - - TRBJ2-2 TRBV4-2 CASSQRDGELFF TGTGCCAGCAGCCAGAGAGATGGGGAGCTGTTTTTT
18 - - TRBJ2-2 TRBV7-3 CTSSLSPSVGENTGELFF TGTACCAGCAGCCTCAGCCCCTCGGTGGGGGAGAACACCGGGGAGCTGTTTTTT
14 - - TRBJ2-7 TRBV25-1 CASSETGAYYEQYF TGTGCCAGCAGTGAAACAGGAGCTTACTACGAGCAGTACTTC
14 TRBD2 few TRBJ2-1 TRBV29-1 CSVDAAGGVNEQFF TGCAGCGTTGACGCAGCGGGAGGGGTTAATGAGCAGTTCTTC
16 - few TRBJ2-3 TRBV6-2/TRBV6-3 CASSYEAGRSPDTQYF TGTGCCAGCAGTTACGAGGCGGGGAGGAGCCCAGATACGCAGTATTTT
14 - many TRBJ2-5 TRBV4-1 CASSQDHIWETQYF TGCGCCAGCAGCCAAGATCATATCTGGGAGACCCAGTACTTC
16 - few TRBJ2-7 TRBV6-2/TRBV6-3 CASRPSRTRTSYEQYF TGTGCCAGCAGACCATCGCGGACCCGGACGTCCTACGAGCAGTACTTC
10 - many TRBJ1-1 TRBV20-1 CSARAPEAFF TGCAGTGCTAGAGCCCCTGAAGCTTTCTTT
12 - - TRBJ2-2 TRBV15 CATSEGVGELFF TGTGCCACCAGCGAGGGGGTGGGGGAGCTGTTTTTT
14 - - TRBJ2-1 TRBV28 CASRGGDSYNEQFF TGTGCCAGCAGGGGGGGAGACTCCTACAATGAGCAGTTCTTC
16 - few TRBJ2-1 TRBV28 CASSLTVKGAYNEQFF TGTGCCAGCAGCCTAACTGTAAAGGGGGCCTACAATGAGCAGTTCTTC
14 - - TRBJ2-6 TRBV7-9 CASSLVTGANVLTF TGTGCCAGCAGCTTAGTAACTGGGGCCAACGTCCTGACTTTC
15 - few TRBJ2-1 TRBV28 CASTALAHLYNEQFF TGTGCCAGCACCGCACTAGCCCATCTTTACAATGAGCAGTTCTTC
16 - few TRBJ2-1 TRBV6-2/TRBV6-3 CASSYPATRAYNEQFF TGTGCCAGCAGTTATCCGGCAACTAGGGCTTACAATGAGCAGTTCTTC
15 - - TRBJ2-5 TRBV7-6 CASTPRAGDGETQYF TGTGCCAGCACCCCCAGGGCAGGGGACGGAGAGACCCAGTACTTC
13 TRBD2 few TRBJ2-7 TRBV29-1 CSVQLAGTNEQYF TGCAGCGTTCAACTAGCGGGAACGAACGAGCAGTACTTC
12 - - TRBJ2-1 TRBV7-9 CASSVKVNEQFF TGTGCCAGCAGCGTAAAAGTAAATGAGCAGTTCTTC
14 - many TRBJ1-2 TRBV6-5 CASSYSPYNYGYTF TGTGCCAGCAGTTACTCTCCATATAACTATGGCTACACCTTC
13 - - TRBJ2-3 TRBV4-1 CASSQGSSDTQYF TGCGCCAGCAGCCAAGGCAGTTCAGATACGCAGTATTTT
12 - - TRBJ2-1 TRBV12-3/TRBV12-4 CASSLVRGEQFF TGTGCCAGCAGTTTAGTACGGGGAGAGCAGTTCTTC
11 - - TRBJ2-1 TRBV9 CASSTNNEQFF TGTGCCAGCAGTACCAACAATGAGCAGTTCTTC
13 - few TRBJ1-1 TRBV28 CASTPSGNTEAFF TGTGCCAGCACCCCTTCAGGGAACACTGAAGCTTTCTTT
18 - medium-sized TRBJ1-4 TRBV15 CATSRDTYIWATNEKLFF TGTGCCACCAGCAGGGACACCTATATTTGGGCCACTAATGAAAAACTGTTTTTT
16 TRBD2 - TRBJ2-1 TRBV6-5 CASSLGTSGHHNEQFF TGTGCCAGCAGTCTCGGGACTAGCGGCCACCACAATGAGCAGTTCTTC
12 - many TRBJ1-1 TRBV19 CASSLTGTEAFF TGTGCCAGTAGCCTAACGGGCACTGAAGCTTTCTTT
18 TRBD1 many TRBJ2-1 TRBV6-5 CASSSSPGTGGAYNEQFF TGTGCCAGCAGTTCTAGTCCCGGGACAGGGGGCGCCTACAATGAGCAGTTCTTC
14 - - TRBJ2-2 TRBV24-1 CATSDCWTTGELFF TGTGCCACCAGTGATTGCTGGACGACCGGGGAGCTGTTTTTT
11 - medium-sized TRBJ1-1 TRBV29-1 CSVSRATEAFF TGCAGCGTGAGTCGGGCCACTGAAGCTTTCTTT
13 - many TRBJ1-5 TRBV19 CASSLLSRQPQHF TGTGCCAGTAGTCTCTTATCCCGTCAGCCCCAGCATTTT
18 TRBD2 - TRBJ2-1 TRBV7-8 CASSLDYWTSGIYNEQFF TGTGCCAGCAGCTTAGATTATTGGACTAGCGGAATCTACAATGAGCAGTTCTTC
15 - many TRBJ1-5 TRBV20-1 CSARENSDSNQPQHF TGCAGTGCTAGAGAGAACAGCGATAGCAATCAGCCCCAGCATTTT
15 TRBD2 few TRBJ2-1 TRBV29-1 CSVALAGTNYNEQFF TGCAGCGTTGCTTTAGCGGGAACCAATTACAATGAGCAGTTCTTC
14 TRBD1 medium-sized TRBJ1-1 TRBV13 CASSLRQGHTEAFF TGTGCCAGCAGCTTAAGACAGGGGCACACTGAAGCTTTCTTT
17 TRBD2 - TRBJ2-3 TRBV6-2/TRBV6-3 CASSTNSGRAARDTQYF TGTGCCAGCAGTACTAATAGCGGGAGGGCCGCCAGAGATACGCAGTATTTT
22 - many TRBJ2-6 TRBV3-1 CASSHLIPEHRPLSSGANVLTF TGTGCCAGCAGCCACCTCATCCCTGAGCACCGCCCTCTTTCCTCTGGGGCCAACGTCCTGACTTTC
14 - many TRBJ2-7 TRBV28 CASSLRGKAYEQYF TGTGCCAGCAGTTTACGTGGCAAAGCCTACGAGCAGTACTTC